Given below is one TCR beta chain in context. Its antigen is unidentified. Specified time point: week 35, safety follow-up. Vaccinated patients received 300 ug of mutant IDH1 20-mer peptide per dose, with topical imiquimod. Eight vaccinations were given in weeks 1, 3, 5, 7, 11, 15, 19 and 23. The table came from immunoSEQ multiplex PCR; TCRdb's copy has only in-frame clones and leaves some out. Here the sample spans some 71,000 clones, 70% to 90% being singletons. This record belongs to a study of a mutant IDH1 vaccine in newly diagnosed glioma. This CDR3 contains 15 residues. Germline V gene sequence: CDR1 MNHEY, CDR2 SVGAGI. V was pared by 5 bases and J by 0 bases, with 14 bases between.

The clonotype was recovered from a man aged 25 to 40 with glioma. The chain is built from TRBV6-5 and TRBJ2-7; D is possibly TRBD1 (5 bases). This material consisted of PBMCs, taken from a glioma patient whose treatment included an IDH1 peptide vaccine. The CDR3 region has the DNA TGTGCCAGCAGTCACGGGCAGGGTCCCTCCTACGAGCAGTACTTC. Its protein is CASSHGQGPSYEQYF.